The clone carrying this T cell receptor beta chain was picked up one time. The antigen is unknown. This entry is derived from a study of CD8+ T cells in alopecia areata. V shed 2 bases and J shed 7 bases, with 20 bases lying between them. Germline CDR1 and CDR2: SGHDN and FVKESK. This CDR3 region has 16 residues. Whole-study results and caveats: With tofacitinib ongoing, many expanded lesional clones persisted in both scalp and blood.

The treatment: oral pan-JAK inhibitor, 5-10 mg twice daily. It was cDNA, reverse transcribed from extracted RNA, that served as the sequencing template. TCRdb keeps only in-frame clones here, not all; method: immunoSEQ multiplex PCR. Of about 210,000 clones in the sample, about 57% were seen once. This material consisted of CD4+ T cells sorted from blood, taken at week 4, from a patient treated with tofacitinib. The gene calls are TRBV14 and TRBJ1-1; D might be TRBD1 (5 bases). This receptor was taken from a human donor with alopecia areata. This chain's CDR3 is CASSQIRVPSSSEAFF. CDR3 nucleotide sequence: TGTGCCAGCAGCCAAATCAGGGTGCCTTCCTCCAGTGAAGCTTTCTTT.